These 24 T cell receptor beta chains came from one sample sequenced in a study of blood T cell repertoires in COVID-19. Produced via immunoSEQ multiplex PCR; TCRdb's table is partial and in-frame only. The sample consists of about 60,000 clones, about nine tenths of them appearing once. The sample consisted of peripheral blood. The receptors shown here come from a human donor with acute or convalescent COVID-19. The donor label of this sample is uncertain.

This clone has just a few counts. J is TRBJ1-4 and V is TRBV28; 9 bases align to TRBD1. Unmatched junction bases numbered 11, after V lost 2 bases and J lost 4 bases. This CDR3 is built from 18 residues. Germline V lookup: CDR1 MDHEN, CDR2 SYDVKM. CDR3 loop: CASSLDRDRVLGNEKLFF. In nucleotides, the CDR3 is TGTGCCAGCAGTTTAGACCGGGACAGGGTCTTAGGTAATGAAAAACTGTTTTTT.

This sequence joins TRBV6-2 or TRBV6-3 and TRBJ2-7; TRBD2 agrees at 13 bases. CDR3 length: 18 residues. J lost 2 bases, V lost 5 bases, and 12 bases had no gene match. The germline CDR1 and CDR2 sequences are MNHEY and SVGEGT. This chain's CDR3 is CASSKPGLAGRITYEQYF. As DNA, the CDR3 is TGTGCCAGCAGTAAACCGGGACTAGCGGGGAGGATTACCTACGAGCAGTACTTC.

CDR3 DNA sequence: TGTGCCAGCAGTGAATATTACGGGGAAGGGAATGAGCAGTTCTTC. It yields the protein CASSEYYGEGNEQFF. V usage is TRBV6-1 and J usage is TRBJ2-1; possibly TRBD2 for D (5 bases). Germline values: CDR1 MNHNS, CDR2 SASEGT. V was clipped by 2 bases and J by 7 bases, with 15 bases between them. CDR3 length: 15 residues.

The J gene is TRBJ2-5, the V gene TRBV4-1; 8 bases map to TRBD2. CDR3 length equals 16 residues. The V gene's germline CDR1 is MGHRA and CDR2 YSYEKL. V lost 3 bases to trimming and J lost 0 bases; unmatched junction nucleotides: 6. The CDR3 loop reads CASSHPGGADQETQYF. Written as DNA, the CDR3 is TGCGCCAGCAGCCACCCCGGGGGGGCCGACCAAGAGACCCAGTACTTC.

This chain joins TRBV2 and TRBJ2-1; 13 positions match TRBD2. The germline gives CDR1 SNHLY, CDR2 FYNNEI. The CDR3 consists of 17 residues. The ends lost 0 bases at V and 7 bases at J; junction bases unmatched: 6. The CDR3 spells CASSEAMPGLAGNEQFF. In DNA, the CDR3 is TGTGCCAGCAGTGAAGCGATGCCGGGACTAGCGGGAAATGAGCAGTTCTTC.

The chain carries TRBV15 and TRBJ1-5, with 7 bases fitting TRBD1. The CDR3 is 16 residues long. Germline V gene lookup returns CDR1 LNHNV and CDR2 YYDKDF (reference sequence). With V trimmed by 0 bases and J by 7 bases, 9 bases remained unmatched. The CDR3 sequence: CATSRDPRGQGQPQHF. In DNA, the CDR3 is TGTGCCACCAGCAGAGATCCGAGGGGGCAAGGGCAGCCCCAGCATTTT.

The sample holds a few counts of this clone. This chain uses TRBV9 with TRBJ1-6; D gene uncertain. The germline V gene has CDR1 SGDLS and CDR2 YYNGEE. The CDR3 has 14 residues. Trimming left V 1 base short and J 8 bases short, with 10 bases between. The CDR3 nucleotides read TGTGCCAGCAGCGTACGCCTAGAGGATTCACCCCTCCACTTT. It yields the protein CASSVRLEDSPLHF.

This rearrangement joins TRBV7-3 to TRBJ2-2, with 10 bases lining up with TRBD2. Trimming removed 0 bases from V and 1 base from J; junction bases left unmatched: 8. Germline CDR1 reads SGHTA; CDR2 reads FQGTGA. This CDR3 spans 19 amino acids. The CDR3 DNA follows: TGTGCCAGCAGCTTAACGCTTGAGGGGACTAGCGTGAACACCGGGGAGCTGTTTTTT. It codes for CASSLTLEGTSVNTGELFF.

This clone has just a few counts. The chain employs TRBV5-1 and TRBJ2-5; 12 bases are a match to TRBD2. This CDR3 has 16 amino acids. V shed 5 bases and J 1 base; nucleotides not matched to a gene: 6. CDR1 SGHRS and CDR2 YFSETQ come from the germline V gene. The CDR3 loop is CASRATSGRFQETQYF. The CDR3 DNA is TGCGCCAGCAGGGCTACTAGCGGGAGGTTCCAAGAGACCCAGTACTTC.

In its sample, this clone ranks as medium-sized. The CDR3 DNA sequence: TGTGCCAGTAGTATCAACAAGAATGAAAAACTGTTTTTT. Its translation: CASSINKNEKLFF. The rearrangement joins TRBV19 to TRBJ1-4; D gene ambiguous. The CDR3 is 13 residues long. Trimming cost V 3 bases and J 5 bases, with 7 bases left between them. Germline-derived CDR1 and CDR2 are LNHDA and SQIVND (reference sequence).

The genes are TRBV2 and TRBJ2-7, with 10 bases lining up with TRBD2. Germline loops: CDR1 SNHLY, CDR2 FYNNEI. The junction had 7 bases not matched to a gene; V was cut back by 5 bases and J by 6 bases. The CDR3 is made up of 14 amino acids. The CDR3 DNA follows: TGTGCCAGCAGTCCTAGCGGGGGACGGGGCGAGCAGTACGTC. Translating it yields CASSPSGGRGEQYV.

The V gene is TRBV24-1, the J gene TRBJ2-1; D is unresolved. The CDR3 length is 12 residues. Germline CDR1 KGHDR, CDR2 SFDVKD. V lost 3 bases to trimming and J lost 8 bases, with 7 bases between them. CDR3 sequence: CATSDRGDEQFF. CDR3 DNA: TGTGCCACCAGTGATAGAGGAGATGAGCAGTTCTTC.

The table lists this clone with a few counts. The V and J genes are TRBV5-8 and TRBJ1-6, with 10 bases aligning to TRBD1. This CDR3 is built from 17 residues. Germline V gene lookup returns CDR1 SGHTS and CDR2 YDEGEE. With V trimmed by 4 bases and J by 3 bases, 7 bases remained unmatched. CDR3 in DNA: TGTGCCAGCAGCCATCGGGACAGGGGAAGCTATAATTCACCCCTCCACTTT. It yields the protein CASSHRDRGSYNSPLHF.

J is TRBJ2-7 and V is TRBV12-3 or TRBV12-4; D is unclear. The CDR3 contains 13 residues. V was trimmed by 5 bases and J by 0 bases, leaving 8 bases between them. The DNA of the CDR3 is TGTGCCAGCAGTCCAAACTACTCCTACGAGCAGTACGTC. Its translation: CASSPNYSYEQYV.

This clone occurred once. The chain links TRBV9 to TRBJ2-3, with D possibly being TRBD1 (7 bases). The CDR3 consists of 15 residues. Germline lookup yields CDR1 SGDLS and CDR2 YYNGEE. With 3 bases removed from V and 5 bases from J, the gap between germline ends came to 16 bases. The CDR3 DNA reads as TGTGCCAGCAGCGATGAGGAGGGGGCGGGAGATACGCAGTATTTT. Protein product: CASSDEEGAGDTQYF. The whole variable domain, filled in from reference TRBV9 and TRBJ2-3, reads DSGVTQTPKHLITATGQRVTLRCSPRSGDLSVYWYQQSLDQGLQFLIQYYNGEERAKGNILERFSAQQFPDLHSELNLSSLELGDSALYFCASSDEEGAGDTQYFGPGTRLTVL.

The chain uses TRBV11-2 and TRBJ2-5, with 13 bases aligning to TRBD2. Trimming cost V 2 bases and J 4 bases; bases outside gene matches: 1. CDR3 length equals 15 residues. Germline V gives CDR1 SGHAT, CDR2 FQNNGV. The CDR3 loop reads CASSLRTSGRETQYF. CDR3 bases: TGTGCCAGCAGCTTAAGGACTAGCGGGAGAGAGACCCAGTACTTC. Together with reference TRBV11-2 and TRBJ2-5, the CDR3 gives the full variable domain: EAGVAQSPRYKIIEKRQSVAFWCNPISGHATLYWYQQILGQGPKLLIQFQNNGVVDDSQLPKDRFSAERLKGVDSTLKIQPAKLEDSAVYLCASSLRTSGRETQYFGPGTRLLVL.

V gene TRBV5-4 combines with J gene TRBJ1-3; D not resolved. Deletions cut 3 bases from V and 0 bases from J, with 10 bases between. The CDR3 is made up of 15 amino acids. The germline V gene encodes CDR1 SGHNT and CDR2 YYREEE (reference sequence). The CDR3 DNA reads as TGTGCCAGCAGCTCCCCTCGGGGCTCTGGAAACACCATATATTTT. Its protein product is CASSSPRGSGNTIYF.

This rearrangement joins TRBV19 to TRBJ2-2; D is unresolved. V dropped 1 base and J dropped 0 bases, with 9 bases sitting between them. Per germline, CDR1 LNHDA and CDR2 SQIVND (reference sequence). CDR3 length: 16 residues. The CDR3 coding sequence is TGTGCCAGTAGTATAGCAGTCCTTTCGAACACCGGGGAGCTGTTTTTT. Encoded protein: CASSIAVLSNTGELFF.

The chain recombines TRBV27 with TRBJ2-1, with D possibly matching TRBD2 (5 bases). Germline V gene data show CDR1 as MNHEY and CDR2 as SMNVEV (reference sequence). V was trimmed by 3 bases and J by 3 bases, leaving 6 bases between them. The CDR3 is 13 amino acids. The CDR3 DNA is TGTGCCAGCAGTTTGCGGGTCTACAATGAGCAGTTCTTC. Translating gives CASSLRVYNEQFF.

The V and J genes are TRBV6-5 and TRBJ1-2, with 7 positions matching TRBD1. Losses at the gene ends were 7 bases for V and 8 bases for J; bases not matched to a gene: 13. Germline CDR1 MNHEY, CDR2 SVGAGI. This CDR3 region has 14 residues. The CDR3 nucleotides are TGTGCCAGCACTCATGGAACCCAGGGGGGCGGCTACACCTTC. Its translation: CASTHGTQGGGYTF.

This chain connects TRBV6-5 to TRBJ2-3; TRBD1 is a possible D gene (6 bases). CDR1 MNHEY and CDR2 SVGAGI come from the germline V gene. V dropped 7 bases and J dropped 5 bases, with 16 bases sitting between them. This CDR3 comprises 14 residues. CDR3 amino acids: CASNPQGSGDTQYF. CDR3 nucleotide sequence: TGTGCCAGCAACCCACAGGGATCCGGAGATACGCAGTATTTT.

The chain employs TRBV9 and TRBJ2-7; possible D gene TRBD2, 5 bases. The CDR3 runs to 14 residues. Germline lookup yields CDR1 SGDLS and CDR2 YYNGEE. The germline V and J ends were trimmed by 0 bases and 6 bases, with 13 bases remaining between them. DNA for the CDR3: TGTGCCAGCAGCGTAGATAACGGGATGCTCGAGCAGTACTTC. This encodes CASSVDNGMLEQYF.

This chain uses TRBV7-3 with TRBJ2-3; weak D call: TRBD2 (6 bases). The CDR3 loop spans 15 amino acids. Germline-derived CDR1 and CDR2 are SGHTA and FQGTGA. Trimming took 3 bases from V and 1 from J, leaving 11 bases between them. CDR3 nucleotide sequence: TGTGCCAGCAGCTTGTTTCCGGGGGGCACAGATACGCAGTATTTT. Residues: CASSLFPGGTDTQYF.

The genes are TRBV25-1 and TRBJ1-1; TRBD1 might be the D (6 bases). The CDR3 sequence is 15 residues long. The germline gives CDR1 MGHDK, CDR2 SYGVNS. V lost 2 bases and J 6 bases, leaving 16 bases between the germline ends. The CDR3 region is CASSETRNRVAEAFF. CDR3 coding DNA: TGTGCCAGCAGTGAAACTCGCAACAGGGTCGCTGAAGCTTTCTTT. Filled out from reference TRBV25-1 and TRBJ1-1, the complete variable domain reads EADIYQTPRYLVIGTGKKITLECSQTMGHDKMYWYQQDPGMELHLIHYSYGVNSTEKGDLSSESTVSRIRTEHFPLTLESARPSHTSQYLCASSETRNRVAEAFFGQGTRLTVV.